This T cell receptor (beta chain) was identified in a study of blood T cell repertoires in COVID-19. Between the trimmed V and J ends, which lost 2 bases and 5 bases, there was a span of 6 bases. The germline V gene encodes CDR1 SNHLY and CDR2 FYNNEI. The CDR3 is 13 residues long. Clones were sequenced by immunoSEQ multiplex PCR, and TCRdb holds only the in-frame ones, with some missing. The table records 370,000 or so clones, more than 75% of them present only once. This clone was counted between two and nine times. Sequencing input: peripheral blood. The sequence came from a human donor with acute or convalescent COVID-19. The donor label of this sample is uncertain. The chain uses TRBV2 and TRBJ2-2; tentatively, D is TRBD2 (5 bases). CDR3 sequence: CASSESGTGELFF. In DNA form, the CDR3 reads TGTGCCAGCAGTGAATCGGGAACCGGGGAGCTGTTTTTT.